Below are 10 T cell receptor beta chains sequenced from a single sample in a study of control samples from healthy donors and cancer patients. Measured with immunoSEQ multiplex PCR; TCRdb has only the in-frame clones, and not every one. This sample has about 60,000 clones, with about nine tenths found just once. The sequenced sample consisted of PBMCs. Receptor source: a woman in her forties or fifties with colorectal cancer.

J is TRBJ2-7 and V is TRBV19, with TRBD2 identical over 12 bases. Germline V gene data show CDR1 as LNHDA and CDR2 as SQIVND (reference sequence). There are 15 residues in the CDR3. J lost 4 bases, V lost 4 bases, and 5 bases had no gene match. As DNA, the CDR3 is TGTGCCAGTAGTACGTGGACTAGCGGGGCATACGAGCAGTACTTC. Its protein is CASSTWTSGAYEQYF. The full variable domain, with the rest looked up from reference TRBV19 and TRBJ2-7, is DGGITQSPKYLFRKEGQNVTLSCEQNLNHDAMYWYRQDPGQGLRLIYYSQIVNDFQKGDIAEGYSVSREKKESFPLTVTSAQKNPTAFYLCASSTWTSGAYEQYFGPGTRLTVT.

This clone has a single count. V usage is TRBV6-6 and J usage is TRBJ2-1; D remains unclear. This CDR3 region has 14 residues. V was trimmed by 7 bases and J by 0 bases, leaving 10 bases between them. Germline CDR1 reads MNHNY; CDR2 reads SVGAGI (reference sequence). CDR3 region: CASMMAVSYNEQFF. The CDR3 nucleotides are TGTGCCAGCATGATGGCCGTCTCCTACAATGAGCAGTTCTTC.

Here the CDR3 DNA reads TGTGCCAGTAGTATAGTAAGGCAGGGGTATGGCTACACCTTC. This translates into CASSIVRQGYGYTF. This chain uses TRBV19 with TRBJ1-2; TRBD1 is a possible D gene (6 bases). CDR1 LNHDA and CDR2 SQIVND come from the germline V gene (reference sequence). The ends were cut back, 1 base at V and 5 bases at J, with 11 bases in the middle. This CDR3 comprises 14 residues.

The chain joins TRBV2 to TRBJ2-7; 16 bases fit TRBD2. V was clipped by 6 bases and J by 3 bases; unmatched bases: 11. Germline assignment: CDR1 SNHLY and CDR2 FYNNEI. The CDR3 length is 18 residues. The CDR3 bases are TGTGCCAGCAGCGCCAGATCCGGGACTAGCGGGAGGGGCTACGAGCAGTACTTC. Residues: CASSARSGTSGRGYEQYF.

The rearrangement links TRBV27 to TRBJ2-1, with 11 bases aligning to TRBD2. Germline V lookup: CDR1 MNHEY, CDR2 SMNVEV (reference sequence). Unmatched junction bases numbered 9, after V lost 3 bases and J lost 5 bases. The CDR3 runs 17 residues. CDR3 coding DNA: TGTGCCAGCAGTTTCTACGTGACTAGCGGGACGAACAATGAGCAGTTCTTC. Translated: CASSFYVTSGTNNEQFF.

The CDR3 nucleotides read TGTGCCTGGAATTCCCATCCGTTCACCTACGAGCAGTACTTC. Its protein product is CAWNSHPFTYEQYF. The chain carries TRBV30 and TRBJ2-7; no reliable D call. The CDR3 length is 14 residues. V was shortened by 4 bases and J by 2 bases, with 15 bases between the two germline ends. Germline V gene lookup returns CDR1 GTSNPN and CDR2 SVGIG (reference sequence).

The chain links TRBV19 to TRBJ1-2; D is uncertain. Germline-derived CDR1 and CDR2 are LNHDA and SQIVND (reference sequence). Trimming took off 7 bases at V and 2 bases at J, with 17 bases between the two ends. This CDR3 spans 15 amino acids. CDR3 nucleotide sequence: TGTGCCAGTACCCCTCCTGGGGTAGCGAACTATGGCTACACCTTC. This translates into CASTPPGVANYGYTF.

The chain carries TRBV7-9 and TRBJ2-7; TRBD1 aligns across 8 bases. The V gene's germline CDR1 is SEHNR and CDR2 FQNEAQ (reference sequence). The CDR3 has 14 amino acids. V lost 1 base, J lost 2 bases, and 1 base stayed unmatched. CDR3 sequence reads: CASSLGGQAYEQYF. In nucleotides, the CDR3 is TGTGCCAGCAGCTTAGGGGGACAGGCCTACGAGCAGTACTTC.

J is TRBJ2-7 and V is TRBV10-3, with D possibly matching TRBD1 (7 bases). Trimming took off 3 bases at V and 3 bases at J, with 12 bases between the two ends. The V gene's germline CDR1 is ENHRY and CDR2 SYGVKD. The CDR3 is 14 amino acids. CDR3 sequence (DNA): TGTGCCATCAGTGACGGCAGGGGGGTCTACGAGCAGTACTTC. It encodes CAISDGRGVYEQYF.

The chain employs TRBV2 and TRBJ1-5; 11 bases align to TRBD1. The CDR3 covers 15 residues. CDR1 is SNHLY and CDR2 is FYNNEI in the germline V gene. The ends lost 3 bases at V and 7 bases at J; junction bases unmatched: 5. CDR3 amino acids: CASSEDRGPEQPQHF. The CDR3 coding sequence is TGTGCCAGCAGTGAGGACAGGGGGCCGGAGCAGCCCCAGCATTTT.